This T cell receptor (beta chain) was found in a study of CD8+CD57+ T cells in acquired aplastic anemia. Study information: Sorting CD4+ and CD8+ cells gave DNA averaging approximately 3 ug. The study, taken as a whole, reports: No significant difference in CD8+ Simpson's diversity was found between patients and controls.

Patients sequenced had flow cytometry evidence of CD8+CD57+ cell expansion. Severe acquired aplastic anemia was the diagnosis recorded for all patients. Prior therapy had not been administered to any patient at the time of blood sampling. About this clonotype itself: No antigen is known for it. Sequence at one end of the junction differs from germline and may be a read error.

The template for TCR beta VDJ and CDR3 sequence profiling was genomic DNA. TCRdb reanalysed the reads using MiXCR and keeps one entry per CDR3 protein. The repertoire consists of under 500,000 distinct CDR3 sequences, with around a third occurring once and the leading ten covering less than 0.85%. Per the germline V gene, CDR1 is SGHVS and CDR2 is FQNEAQ. CDR3 length equals 16 residues. The sequencing sample was made of sorted CD4+, CD8+, or CD8+CD57+ T cells (not recorded which) from PBMCs. The TCR originated in a human donor with aplastic anemia. The rearrangement uses TRBV7-8 and TRBJ1-5; 8 bases align to TRBD1. The CDR3 sequence is CASSPGTDRDNRPQHF. CDR3 DNA sequence: TGTGCCAGCAGCCCAGGTACGGACAGGGACAATCGGCCCCAGCATTTT.